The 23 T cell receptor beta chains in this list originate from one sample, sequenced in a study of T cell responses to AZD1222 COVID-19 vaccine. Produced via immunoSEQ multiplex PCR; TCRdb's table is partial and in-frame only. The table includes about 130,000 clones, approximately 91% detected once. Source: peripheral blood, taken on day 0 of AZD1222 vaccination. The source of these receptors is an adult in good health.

CDR3 coding DNA: TGTGCCAGCAGTCCCTTCACAGGGTCAGATACGCAGTATTTT. It yields the protein CASSPFTGSDTQYF. This rearrangement joins TRBV6-5 to TRBJ2-3, with D possibly TRBD1 on 6 matching bases. The CDR3 is made up of 14 amino acids. Trimming shortened V by 5 bases and J by 4 bases, and 13 bases separated the two germline ends. The V gene's germline CDR1 is MNHEY and CDR2 SVGAGI.

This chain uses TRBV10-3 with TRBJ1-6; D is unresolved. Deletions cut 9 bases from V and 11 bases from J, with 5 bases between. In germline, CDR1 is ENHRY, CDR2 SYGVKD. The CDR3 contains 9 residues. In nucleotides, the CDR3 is TGTGCCATTCGTCCACCCCTCCACTTT. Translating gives CAIRPPLHF.

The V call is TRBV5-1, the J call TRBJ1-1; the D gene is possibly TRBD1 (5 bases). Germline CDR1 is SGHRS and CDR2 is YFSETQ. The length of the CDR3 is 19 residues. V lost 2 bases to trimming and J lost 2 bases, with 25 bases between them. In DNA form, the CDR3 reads TGCGCCAGCAGCTTAAGGCCCTTTTATCAAGGGGCCCCCAACACTGAAGCTTTCTTT. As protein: CASSLRPFYQGAPNTEAFF. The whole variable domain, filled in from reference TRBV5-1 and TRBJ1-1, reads KAGVTQTPRYLIKTRGQQVTLSCSPISGHRSVSWYQQTPGQGLQFLFEYFSETQRNKGNFPGRFSGRQFSNSRSEMNVSTLELGDSALYLCASSLRPFYQGAPNTEAFFGQGTRLTVV.

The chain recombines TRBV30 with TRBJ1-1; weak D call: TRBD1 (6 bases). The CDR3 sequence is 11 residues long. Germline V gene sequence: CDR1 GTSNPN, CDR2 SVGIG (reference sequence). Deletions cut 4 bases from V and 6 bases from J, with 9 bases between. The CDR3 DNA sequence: TGTGCCTGGATAGGGGGACCTGAAGCTTTCTTT. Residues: CAWIGGPEAFF.

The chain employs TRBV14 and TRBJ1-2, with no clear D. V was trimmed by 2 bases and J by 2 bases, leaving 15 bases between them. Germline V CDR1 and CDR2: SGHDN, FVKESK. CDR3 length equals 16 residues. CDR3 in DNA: TGTGCCAGCAGCCAATTCGTCGCAGGAACGAACTATGGCTACACCTTC. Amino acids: CASSQFVAGTNYGYTF.

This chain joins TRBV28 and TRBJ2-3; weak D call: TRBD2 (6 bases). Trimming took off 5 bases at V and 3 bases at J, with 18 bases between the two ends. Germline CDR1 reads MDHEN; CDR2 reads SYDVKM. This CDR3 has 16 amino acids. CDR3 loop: CASSHEGGVKTDTQYF. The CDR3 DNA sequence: TGTGCCAGCAGTCACGAGGGCGGGGTAAAAACAGATACGCAGTATTTT.

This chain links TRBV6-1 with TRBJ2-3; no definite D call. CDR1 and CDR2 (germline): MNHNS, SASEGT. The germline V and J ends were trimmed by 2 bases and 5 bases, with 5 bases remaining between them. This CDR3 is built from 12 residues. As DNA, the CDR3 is TGTGCCAGCAGTGAAAGAGGAGATACGCAGTATTTT. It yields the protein CASSERGDTQYF.

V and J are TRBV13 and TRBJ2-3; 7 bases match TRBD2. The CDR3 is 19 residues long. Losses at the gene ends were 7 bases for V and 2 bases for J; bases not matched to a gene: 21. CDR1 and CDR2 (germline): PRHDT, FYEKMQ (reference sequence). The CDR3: CASKPGTIDNPDSTDTQYF. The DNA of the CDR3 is TGTGCCAGCAAACCCGGGACTATCGATAATCCGGACTCCACAGATACGCAGTATTTT.

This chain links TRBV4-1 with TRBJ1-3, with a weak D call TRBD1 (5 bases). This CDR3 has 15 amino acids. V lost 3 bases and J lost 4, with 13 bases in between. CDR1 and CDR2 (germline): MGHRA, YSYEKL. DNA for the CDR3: TGCGCCAGCAGCCAGACCGGGACGGACGGAAACACCATATATTTT. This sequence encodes CASSQTGTDGNTIYF.

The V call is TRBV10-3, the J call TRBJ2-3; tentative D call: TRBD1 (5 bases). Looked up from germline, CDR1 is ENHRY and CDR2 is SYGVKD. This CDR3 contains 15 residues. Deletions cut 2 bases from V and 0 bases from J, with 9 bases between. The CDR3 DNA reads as TGTGCCATCAGTGAGGTCACAGGTAGCACAGATACGCAGTATTTT. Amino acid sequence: CAISEVTGSTDTQYF.

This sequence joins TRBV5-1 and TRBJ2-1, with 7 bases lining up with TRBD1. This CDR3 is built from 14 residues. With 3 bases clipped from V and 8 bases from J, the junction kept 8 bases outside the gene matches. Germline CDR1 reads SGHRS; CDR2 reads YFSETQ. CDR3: CASSSTGVGDEQFF. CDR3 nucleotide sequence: TGCGCCAGCAGCTCTACAGGGGTCGGCGATGAGCAGTTCTTC. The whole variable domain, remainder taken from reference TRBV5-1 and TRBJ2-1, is KAGVTQTPRYLIKTRGQQVTLSCSPISGHRSVSWYQQTPGQGLQFLFEYFSETQRNKGNFPGRFSGRQFSNSRSEMNVSTLELGDSALYLCASSSTGVGDEQFFGPGTRLTVL.

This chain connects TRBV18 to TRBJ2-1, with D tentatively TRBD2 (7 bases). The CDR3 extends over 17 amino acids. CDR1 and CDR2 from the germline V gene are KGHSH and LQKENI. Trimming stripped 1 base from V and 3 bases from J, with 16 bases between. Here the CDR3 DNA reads TGTGCCAGCTCACCACAGGGGGGGCCTGCGGTCTACAATGAGCAGTTCTTC. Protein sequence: CASSPQGGPAVYNEQFF.

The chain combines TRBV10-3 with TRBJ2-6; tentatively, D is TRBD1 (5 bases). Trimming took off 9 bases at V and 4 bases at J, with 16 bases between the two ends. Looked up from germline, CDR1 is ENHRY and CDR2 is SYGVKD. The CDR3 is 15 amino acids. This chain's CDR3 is CAMGPGLEGANVLTF. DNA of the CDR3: TGTGCCATGGGGCCAGGCCTGGAAGGGGCCAACGTCCTGACTTTC.

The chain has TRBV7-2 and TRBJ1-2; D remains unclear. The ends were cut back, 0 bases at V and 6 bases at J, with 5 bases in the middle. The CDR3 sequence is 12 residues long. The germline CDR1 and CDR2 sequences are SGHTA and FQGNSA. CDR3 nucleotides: TGTGCCAGCAGCTTAGCGAGGGATGGCTACACCTTC. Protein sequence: CASSLARDGYTF. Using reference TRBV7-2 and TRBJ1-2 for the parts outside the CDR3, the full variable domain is GAGVSQSPSNKVTEKGKDVELRCDPISGHTALYWYRQSLGQGLEFLIYFQGNSAPDKSGLPSDRFSAERTGGSVSTLTIQRTQQEDSAVYLCASSLARDGYTFGSGTRLTVV.

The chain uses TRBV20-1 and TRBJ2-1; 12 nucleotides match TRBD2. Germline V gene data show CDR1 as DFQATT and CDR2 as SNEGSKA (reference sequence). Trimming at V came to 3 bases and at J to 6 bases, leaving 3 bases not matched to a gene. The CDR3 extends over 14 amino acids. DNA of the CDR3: TGCAGTGCTAGTGGACTAGCGGGGACCAATGAGCAGTTCTTC. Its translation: CSASGLAGTNEQFF.

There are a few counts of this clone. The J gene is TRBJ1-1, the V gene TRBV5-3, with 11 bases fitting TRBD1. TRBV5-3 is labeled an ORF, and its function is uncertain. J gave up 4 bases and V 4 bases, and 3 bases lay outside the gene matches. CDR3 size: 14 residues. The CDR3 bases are TGTGCCAGAAGCGACGGGACAGGGGGCACTGAAGCTTTCTTT. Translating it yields CARSDGTGGTEAFF.

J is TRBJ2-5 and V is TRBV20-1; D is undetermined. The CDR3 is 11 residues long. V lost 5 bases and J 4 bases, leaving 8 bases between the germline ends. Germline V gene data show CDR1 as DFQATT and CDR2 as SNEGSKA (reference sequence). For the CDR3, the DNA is TGCAGTGCTCAATTAGGAGAGACCCAGTACTTC. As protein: CSAQLGETQYF.

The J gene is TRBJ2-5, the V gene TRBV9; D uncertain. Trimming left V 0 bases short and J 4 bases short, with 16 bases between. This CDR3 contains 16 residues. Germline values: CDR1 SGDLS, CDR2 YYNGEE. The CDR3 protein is CASSVAPNHGLETQYF. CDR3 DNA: TGTGCCAGCAGCGTAGCCCCTAATCATGGGTTAGAGACCCAGTACTTC.

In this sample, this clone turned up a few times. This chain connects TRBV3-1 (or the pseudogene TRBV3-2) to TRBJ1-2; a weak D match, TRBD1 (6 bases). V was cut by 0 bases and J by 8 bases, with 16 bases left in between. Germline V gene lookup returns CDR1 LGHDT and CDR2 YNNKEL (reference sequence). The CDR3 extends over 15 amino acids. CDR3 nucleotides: TGTGCCAGCAGCCAAGATGCAGGGGTCGCGTCCGGCTACACCTTC. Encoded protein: CASSQDAGVASGYTF.

The CDR3 DNA follows: TGTGCCAGCAGTGAGCGAGCAGGGTGGTATGGCTACACCTTC. Protein: CASSERAGWYGYTF. V and J are TRBV6-2 or TRBV6-3 and TRBJ1-2; D possibly corresponds to TRBD1 (5 bases). The CDR3 runs 14 residues. Germline-derived CDR1 and CDR2 are MNHEY and SVGEGT. The V and J ends lost 5 bases and 5 bases respectively, with 15 bases between them.

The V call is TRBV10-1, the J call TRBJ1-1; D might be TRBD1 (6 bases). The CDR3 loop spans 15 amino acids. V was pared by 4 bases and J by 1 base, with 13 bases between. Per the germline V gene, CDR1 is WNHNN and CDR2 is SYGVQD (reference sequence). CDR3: CASSAGATGNTEAFF. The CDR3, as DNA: TGCGCCAGCAGTGCCGGGGCGACAGGGAACACTGAAGCTTTCTTT.

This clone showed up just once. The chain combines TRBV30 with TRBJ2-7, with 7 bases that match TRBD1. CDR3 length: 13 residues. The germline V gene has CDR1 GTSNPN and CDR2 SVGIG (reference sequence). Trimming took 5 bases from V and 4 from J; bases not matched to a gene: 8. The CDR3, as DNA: TGTGCCTGGGATACAGGGGATTCGTACGAGCAGTACTTC. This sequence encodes CAWDTGDSYEQYF.

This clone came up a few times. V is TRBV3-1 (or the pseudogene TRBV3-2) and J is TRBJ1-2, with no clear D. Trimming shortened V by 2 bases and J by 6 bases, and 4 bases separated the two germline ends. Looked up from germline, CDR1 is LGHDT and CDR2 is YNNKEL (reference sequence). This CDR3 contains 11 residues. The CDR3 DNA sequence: TGTGCCAGCAGCCAAAGTCATGGCTACACCTTC. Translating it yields CASSQSHGYTF.